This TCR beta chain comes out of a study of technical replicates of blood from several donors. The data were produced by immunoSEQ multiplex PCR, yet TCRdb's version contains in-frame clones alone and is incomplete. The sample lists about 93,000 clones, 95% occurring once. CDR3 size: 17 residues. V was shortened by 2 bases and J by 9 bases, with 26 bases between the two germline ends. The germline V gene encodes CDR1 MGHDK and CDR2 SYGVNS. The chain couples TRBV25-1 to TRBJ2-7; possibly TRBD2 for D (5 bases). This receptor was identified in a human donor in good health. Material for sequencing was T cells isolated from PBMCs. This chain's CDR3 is CASSEGSHGSEPSGQYF. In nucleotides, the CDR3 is TGTGCCAGCAGTGAAGGGAGTCATGGCAGCGAACCCTCTGGGCAGTACTTC.